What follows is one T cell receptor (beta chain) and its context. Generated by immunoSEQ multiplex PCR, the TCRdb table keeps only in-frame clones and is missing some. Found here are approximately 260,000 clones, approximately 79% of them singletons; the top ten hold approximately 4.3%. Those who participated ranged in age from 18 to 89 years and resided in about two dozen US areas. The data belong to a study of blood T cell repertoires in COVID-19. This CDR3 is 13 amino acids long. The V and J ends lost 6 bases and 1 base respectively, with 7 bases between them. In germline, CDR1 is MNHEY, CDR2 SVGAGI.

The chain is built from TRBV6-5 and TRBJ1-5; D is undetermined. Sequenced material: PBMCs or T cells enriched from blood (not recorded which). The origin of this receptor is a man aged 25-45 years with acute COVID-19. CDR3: CASRVGSNQPQHF. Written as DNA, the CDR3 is TGTGCCAGCAGGGTGGGCAGCAATCAGCCCCAGCATTTT.